The T cell receptor beta chain described here comes from a study of cytomegalovirus exposure and HLA in healthy donors. General study points: Among donors in an Asian-associated ancestry cluster, a later analysis reportedly found fewer N-insertions than the roughly 680-donor mean. Highly shared variants forming one cluster were likely a sequencing artifact.

Primers for the PCR totalled 60 Vbeta and 13 Jbeta. TCRdb's table, derived via immunoSEQ multiplex PCR, lists solely in-frame clones and lacks some. This table holds some 100,000 clones, around three quarters found once. All the people who gave samples were healthy bone marrow donors. Of note for this clone: Its antigen is unidentified. Other DNA sequences in the same sample also yield this CDR3.

Sequenced material: PBMCs. This sequence originates from a male donor in good health and CMV-seropositive.

The CDR3 DNA reads as TGCGCCAGCAGCCAAGATCCCGGGGTCGGATATGGCTACACCTTC. It specifies CASSQDPGVGYGYTF. The V gene is TRBV4-1, the J gene TRBJ1-2; D not certain. This CDR3 is 15 amino acids long. Germline V CDR1 and CDR2: MGHRA, YSYEKL. V was shortened by 0 bases and J by 5 bases, with 13 bases between the two germline ends.